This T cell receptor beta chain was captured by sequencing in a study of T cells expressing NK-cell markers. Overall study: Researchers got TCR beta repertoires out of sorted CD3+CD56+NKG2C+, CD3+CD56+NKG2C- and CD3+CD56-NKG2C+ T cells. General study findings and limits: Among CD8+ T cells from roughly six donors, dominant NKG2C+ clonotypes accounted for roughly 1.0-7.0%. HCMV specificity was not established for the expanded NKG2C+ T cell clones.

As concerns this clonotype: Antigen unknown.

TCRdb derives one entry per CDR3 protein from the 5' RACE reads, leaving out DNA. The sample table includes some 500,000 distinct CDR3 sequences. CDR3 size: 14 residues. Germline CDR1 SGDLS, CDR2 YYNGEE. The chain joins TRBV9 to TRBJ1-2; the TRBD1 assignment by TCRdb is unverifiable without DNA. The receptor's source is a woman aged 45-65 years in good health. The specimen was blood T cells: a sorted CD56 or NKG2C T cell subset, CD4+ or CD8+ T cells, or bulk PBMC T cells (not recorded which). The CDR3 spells CASSVATGAYGYTF. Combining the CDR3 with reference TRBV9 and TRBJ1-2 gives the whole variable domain DSGVTQTPKHLITATGQRVTLRCSPRSGDLSVYWYQQSLDQGLQFLIQYYNGEERAKGNILERFSAQQFPDLHSELNLSSLELGDSALYFCASSVATGAYGYTFGSGTRLTVV.